The sequence of this TCR beta chain was determined in a study of cytotoxic CD8 clonotypes in ibrutinib-treated CLL listed by TCRdb under 2021. Describing the broader study: The cohort included some 14 treatment-naive and eleven to twelve relapsed/refractory patients; roughly 17 were IGHV unmutated. Partial responses were observed in roughly 25 patients and complete responses in 2; after a median follow-up of around 68 months, remission was maintained in approximately 14 patients and progression was observed in 12. Response samples were obtained after a median of roughly 13 months of treatment, with a range of roughly 6 to 40 months. An average of 255,043 productive templates and 80,000 to 100,000 productive rearrangements was obtained per sample. Of the 86 people in the trial, 26 had longitudinal samples available. Cryopreserved peripheral blood mononuclear cells were obtained prior to treatment, at the time of response, and at either disease progression or sustained remission. All remission and progressive disease samples were collected while patients were still receiving ibrutinib. General findings and caveats noted by the study authors: Lymph node repertoires were not examined, and the timing of sampling was not matched between patients in sustained remission and those whose disease progressed. Public clonotypes were rare and either shrank or stayed stable during treatment, and the rise in clonality at ibrutinib response reflected expansion of private clonotypes. At baseline, clonality was higher than in age-matched healthy donors and showed a strong correlation with circulating CD8+ T-cell counts. Clonality increased at ibrutinib response, stayed stable in sustained remission, and fell back toward baseline at progression.

The CDR3 runs 11 residues from the cysteine to the phenylalanine. The entry retains the CDR3 DNA only, 33 bases that are in frame from base 1. CDR1 SQVTM and CDR2 ANQGSEA are derived from the germline V gene. The sample's time point label, decoded: progressive disease on ibrutinib. For TCR beta library preparation, roughly 2.2 micrograms of genomic DNA were isolated from cryopreserved PBMCs. Longitudinal blood samples from CLL patients on ibrutinib monotherapy underwent high-throughput TCR beta sequencing. The patients took part in an open-label, single-center phase 2 trial of ibrutinib monotherapy. As concerns this clone: Which antigen it targets is not known. At one end, the junction sequence differs from germline, possibly due to a read error.

On a MiSeq, deep resolution sequencing aimed for a depth between 1 in 1 million and 1 in 200,000 T cells, with each clonotype covered around 9.2x on average. TCR beta libraries were generated with the immunoSEQ hsTCRB Kit. The original pipeline was this. Data were analyzed with ImmunoSEQ Data Assistant and ImmunoSEQ Analyzer, with V, D and J genes assigned per IMGT definitions. Clonality, which ranges from 0 to 1, was calculated as one minus the normalized Shannon entropy of productive rearrangement frequencies. Only overrepresented clonotypes making up at least 0.05% of the repertoire of each patient were included in the public clonotype analysis. Some 14 age-matched healthy donor repertoires from immuneACCESS served as clonality controls. In its TCRdb copy, this immuneACCESS table keeps in-frame sequences only and misses some clones. Where compared with another copy, unresolved V genes explain less than half of these, and the others have no known cause. V and J calls and clone size are given by that table; D and trimming were obtained from the DNA. In this sample the table shows 250,000 to 350,000 clones, about 72% of which occur a single time. The top ten clones comprise roughly 5.7% of the sample.

The specimen comprised PBMCs, sampled at disease progression, from a patient treated with ibrutinib. Recombination connected TRBV29-1 to TRBJ2-1; 7 junctional bases match TRBD1. The sequence derives from a human donor with chronic lymphocytic leukemia. The nucleotide sequence is TGCAGCGTTGAAGTTAGACAGGGCAATCTCTTC. It translates as CSVEVRQGNLF.